The 3 T cell receptor beta chains reported below all come from one sample, sequenced in a study of CD8 T cells in Susac syndrome. RNA, at about 0.45 to 1 ug, was reverse transcribed with random hexamers. TCRdb reanalysed the immunoSEQ multiplex PCR reads using MiXCR and keeps one entry per CDR3 protein. The sample has 100,000 to 150,000 distinct CDR3 sequences, over 90% seen once. Sequencing input: CD4+ T cells from PBMCs. The receptor source for this set is a human donor in good health.

This clonotype was seen only a few times. The CDR3 loop is CASSIGQGIFGYTF. The CDR3 nucleotides read TGTGCCAGTAGTATCGGACAGGGGATTTTTGGCTACACCTTC. V is TRBV19 and J is TRBJ1-2; 9 nucleotides agree with TRBD1. The germline CDR1 and CDR2 sequences are LNHDA and SQIVND (reference sequence). The CDR3 consists of 14 residues. The trim removed 3 bases at V and 7 bases at J, leaving 6 bases unmatched.

V is TRBV28 and J is TRBJ2-2; unclear D gene. CDR1 is MDHEN, CDR2 SYDVKM, per germline. This CDR3 region has 11 residues. V was cut by 4 bases and J by 6 bases, with 3 bases left in between. CDR3 nucleotide sequence: TGTGCCAGCAGTTCGGCCGGGGAGCTGTTTTTT. Its translation is CASSSAGELFF.

This clonotype was counted once. The chain carries TRBV19 and TRBJ2-1, with 9 positions matching TRBD2. V shed 4 bases and J 3 bases; nucleotides not matched to a gene: 1. The CDR3 covers 14 residues. Germline CDR1 LNHDA, CDR2 SQIVND (reference sequence). The CDR3 bases are TGTGCCAGTAGTAGCGGGAGGGTCTACAATGAGCAGTTCTTC. It encodes CASSSGRVYNEQFF. Using reference TRBV19 and TRBJ2-1 for the parts outside the CDR3, the full variable domain is DGGITQSPKYLFRKEGQNVTLSCEQNLNHDAMYWYRQDPGQGLRLIYYSQIVNDFQKGDIAEGYSVSREKKESFPLTVTSAQKNPTAFYLCASSSGRVYNEQFFGPGTRLTVL.